This T cell receptor beta chain was obtained from a study of blood T cell repertoires in COVID-19. Study context: Samples taken during acute and convalescent COVID-19 were collected in the United States, Italy and Spain. The cDNA or gDNA used as material had been derived from T cells, B-cell-depleted T cells, or PBMCs.

In the authors' workflow: Scientists estimated how many nucleated cells there were by amplifying reference gene primers. Using immunoSEQ multiplex PCR, the repertoire was profiled, and TCRdb retains in-frame clones only, with some absent. That table gives V, J and clone size, and the DNA gave D and trimming. The data show approximately 210,000 clones, roughly 86% seen once. V shed 4 bases, J shed 15 bases, and the junction held 11 bases outside the gene matches. Germline V gene sequence: CDR1 SGHTA, CDR2 FQGNSA. This CDR3 region has 13 residues. The chain uses TRBV7-2 and TRBJ2-1; 8 nucleotides match TRBD2. The clonotype comes from a woman aged 35 to 49 with acute or convalescent COVID-19. Sequenced sample: peripheral blood. The CDR3 reads CASSSGPGLEAFF. CDR3 nucleotides: TGTGCCAGCAGCTCAGGACCGGGACTAGAGGCGTTCTTC.